This TCR beta chain was documented in a study of T cell responses to AZD1222 COVID-19 vaccine. General study points: Donors were mostly white British, more females; clonal diversity possibly underestimated.

Using immunoSEQ multiplex PCR, the repertoire was profiled, and TCRdb retains in-frame clones only, with some absent. Here the sample spans 150,000 to 200,000 clones, about 92% being singletons. This CDR3 contains 11 residues. Germline V lookup: CDR1 SNHLY, CDR2 FYNNEI. V was cut by 8 bases and J by 4 bases, with 6 bases left in between. This clone is a singleton in its sample. The antigen remains undetermined. V and J are TRBV2 and TRBJ1-5; D is unresolved. This sample comprised peripheral blood, obtained 28 days after the second dose of the MenACWY control vaccine. The sequence came from an adult who received the MenACWY meningococcal vaccine as a control. The CDR3 coding sequence is TGTGCCAGCGGAAAGAATCAGCCCCAGCATTTT. Amino acids: CASGKNQPQHF.